What follows are 18 T cell receptor beta chains derived from one specimen sequenced in a study of T cell responses to AZD1222 COVID-19 vaccine. Some clones are missing from TCRdb's copy, which holds only in-frame ones; the method was immunoSEQ multiplex PCR. This table holds 90,000 to 100,000 clones, around 85% found once. This material consisted of peripheral blood, taken 28 days after the second AZD1222 dose. The receptors come from an adult who received the AZD1222 COVID-19 vaccine.

This clone appeared once. The J gene is TRBJ2-7, the V gene TRBV7-2, with TRBD2 matching over 11 bases. Germline V CDR1 and CDR2: SGHTA, FQGNSA. Trimming cost V 1 base and J 2 bases; bases outside gene matches: 4. The CDR3 runs 16 residues. The CDR3 loop is CASSLVIAGGPYEQYF. The CDR3 region has the DNA TGTGCCAGCAGCTTAGTGATAGCGGGAGGGCCCTACGAGCAGTACTTC.

This sequence joins TRBV14 and TRBJ2-7; maybe TRBD1 (5 bases). Looked up from germline, CDR1 is SGHDN and CDR2 is FVKESK. V lost 0 bases and J lost 2, with 14 bases in between. The CDR3 extends over 16 amino acids. CDR3 amino acids: CASSQDWARAAYEQYF. The CDR3 nucleotides are TGTGCCAGCAGCCAAGATTGGGCCAGGGCCGCCTACGAGCAGTACTTC.

This chain joins TRBV19 and TRBJ2-1; D remains ambiguous. CDR3 length: 12 amino acids. With 3 bases removed from V and 5 bases from J, the gap between germline ends came to 5 bases. Germline CDR1 and CDR2: LNHDA and SQIVND (reference sequence). Here the CDR3 reads CASSIFDNEQFF. The CDR3, as DNA: TGTGCCAGTAGTATCTTTGACAATGAGCAGTTCTTC.

The J gene is TRBJ2-1, the V gene TRBV6-5; 8 bases are shared with TRBD2. Germline loops: CDR1 MNHEY, CDR2 SVGAGI. CDR3 length: 15 amino acids. J gave up 6 bases and V 5 bases, and 9 bases lay outside the gene matches. The CDR3 sequence is CASSQREWASNEQFF. As DNA, the CDR3 is TGTGCCAGCAGTCAGCGGGAGTGGGCATCCAATGAGCAGTTCTTC.

This chain connects TRBV15 to TRBJ1-1, with D hard to call. Germline CDR1 LNHNV, CDR2 YYDKDF (reference sequence). V was trimmed by 3 bases and J by 3 bases, leaving 11 bases between them. The CDR3 loop spans 14 amino acids. The chain's CDR3 is CATSSPSSYTEAFF. The DNA for the CDR3 is TGTGCCACCAGCAGTCCCTCCTCCTACACTGAAGCTTTCTTT.

This rearrangement joins TRBV9 to TRBJ1-1; 7 nucleotides line up with TRBD1. Germline V lookup: CDR1 SGDLS, CDR2 YYNGEE. V lost 4 bases and J lost 4; bases outside the gene matches: 13. The CDR3 extends over 16 amino acids. The DNA for the CDR3 is TGTGCCAGCAGCTTCACCGACAGGGCGGGGAGCACTGAAGCTTTCTTT. This encodes CASSFTDRAGSTEAFF.

This clone was picked up a small number of times. Written as DNA, the CDR3 is TGTGCCAGCAGCTTAGTATCCGGCAGTCTGTATGGCTACACCTTC. Its translation is CASSLVSGSLYGYTF. V and J are TRBV7-8 and TRBJ1-2, with no clear D. V was shortened by 1 base and J by 5 bases, with 14 bases between the two germline ends. The CDR3 is 15 residues long. Germline V CDR1 and CDR2: SGHVS, FQNEAQ.

This clone is a singleton in its sample. The CDR3 coding sequence is TGTGCCAGCAGCTTAAAGACTGAAGCTTTCTTT. Its translation is CASSLKTEAFF. The chain links TRBV7-9 to TRBJ1-1; D gene uncertain. CDR1 SEHNR and CDR2 FQNEAQ come from the germline V gene (reference sequence). V was shortened by 2 bases and J by 5 bases, with 3 bases between the two germline ends. CDR3 length: 11 residues.

The chain uses TRBV11-2 and TRBJ2-3, with D unresolved. Germline V CDR1 and CDR2: SGHAT, FQNNGV. The CDR3 runs 17 residues. Trimming removed 2 bases at V and 0 bases at J, with 15 bases between. The CDR3 nucleotides are TGTGCCAGCAGCTTAATATCGAGACTCGAAAGCACAGATACGCAGTATTTT. Translation: CASSLISRLESTDTQYF.

This chain links TRBV2 with TRBJ2-7; D gene uncertain. Germline V gene data show CDR1 as SNHLY and CDR2 as FYNNEI. This CDR3 spans 13 amino acids. V was pared by 6 bases and J by 7 bases, with 16 bases between. CDR3 DNA sequence: TGTGCCAGCAGCCTCACCCTGGCAGGAGAGCAGTACTTC. It encodes CASSLTLAGEQYF. Filled out from reference TRBV2 and TRBJ2-7, the complete variable domain reads EPEVTQTPSHQVTQMGQEVILRCVPISNHLYFYWYRQILGQKVEFLVSFYNNEISEKSEIFDDQFSVERPDGSNFTLKIRSTKLEDSAMYFCASSLTLAGEQYFGPGTRLTVT.

In nucleotides, the CDR3 is TGTGCCAGCAGCGAGGGGACAGGGCCCTACGAGCAGTACTTC. Protein: CASSEGTGPYEQYF. The chain links TRBV9 to TRBJ2-7, with 9 nucleotides matching TRBD1. V was pared by 3 bases and J by 2 bases, with 3 bases of the junction left unmatched. This CDR3 is 14 amino acids long. Germline lookup yields CDR1 SGDLS and CDR2 YYNGEE. Variable domain in full (rest from reference TRBV9 and TRBJ2-7): DSGVTQTPKHLITATGQRVTLRCSPRSGDLSVYWYQQSLDQGLQFLIQYYNGEERAKGNILERFSAQQFPDLHSELNLSSLELGDSALYFCASSEGTGPYEQYFGPGTRLTVT.

The V call is TRBV9, the J call TRBJ2-7, with 10 bases matching TRBD1. V shed 0 bases and J 4 bases; nucleotides not matched to a gene: 7. Germline V gives CDR1 SGDLS, CDR2 YYNGEE. The CDR3 totals 16 residues. The CDR3 loop is CASSVGGTGDLYEQYF. The CDR3 DNA is TGTGCCAGCAGCGTAGGGGGGACAGGGGATCTGTACGAGCAGTACTTC.

The chain recombines TRBV18 with TRBJ2-3; TRBD2 agrees at 11 bases. V lost 4 bases and J lost 10; bases outside the gene matches: 13. The CDR3 is 16 amino acids. Germline CDR1 and CDR2: KGHSH and LQKENI. The CDR3: CASSLNQRLAGTPQYF. The CDR3 region has the DNA TGTGCCAGCTCACTCAACCAAAGACTAGCGGGGACCCCGCAGTATTTT.

The rearrangement uses TRBV4-1 and TRBJ2-5, with 10 bases matching TRBD2. CDR1 and CDR2 from the germline V gene are MGHRA and YSYEKL. J gave up 2 bases and V 4 bases, and 7 bases lay outside the gene matches. The CDR3 covers 16 residues. The DNA of the CDR3 is TGCGCCAGCAGCCCTCTGGGAGCGGGGGGGCAAGAGACCCAGTACTTC. It specifies CASSPLGAGGQETQYF.

The V call is TRBV9, the J call TRBJ2-2; 7 nucleotides line up with TRBD1. V lost 2 bases and J lost 0; bases outside the gene matches: 4. The CDR3 is made up of 16 amino acids. The V gene's germline CDR1 is SGDLS and CDR2 YYNGEE. This CDR3 is CASSVGQGANTGELFF. In DNA, the CDR3 is TGTGCCAGCAGCGTTGGGCAGGGGGCGAACACCGGGGAGCTGTTTTTT.

This clone came up a few times. The rearrangement uses TRBV6-1 and TRBJ2-7; 7 nucleotides match TRBD1. This CDR3 contains 13 residues. V shed 3 bases and J 6 bases; nucleotides not matched to a gene: 5. The germline CDR1 and CDR2 sequences are MNHNS and SASEGT. CDR3 amino acids: CASSELHRGEQYF. CDR3 sequence (DNA): TGTGCCAGCAGTGAGCTTCACAGGGGCGAGCAGTACTTC.

This clone was seen a handful of times. The rearrangement uses TRBV6-5 and TRBJ1-6; TRBD1 agrees at 9 bases. The CDR3 consists of 14 residues. The V segment lost 8 bases and the J segment 10 bases; nucleotides outside the gene matches: 9. CDR1 is MNHEY, CDR2 SVGAGI, per germline. CDR3 in DNA: TGTGCCAGCTCCGAAACAGGGGGCGAATCACCCCTCCACTTT. Protein: CASSETGGESPLHF.

V is TRBV9 and J is TRBJ2-7; 9 nucleotides line up with TRBD1. The ends lost 3 bases at V and 5 bases at J; junction bases unmatched: 12. CDR1 and CDR2 (germline): SGDLS, YYNGEE. This CDR3 is built from 16 residues. CDR3 coding DNA: TGTGCCAGCAGCGGTTACTTCGGACAGGGGCTCGACGAGCAGTACTTC. The encoded protein is CASSGYFGQGLDEQYF.